These 32 T cell receptor beta chains were all obtained from the same sample, sequenced in a study of T cell changes during pregnancy in multiple sclerosis. Repertoires were generated with immunoSEQ multiplex PCR, while TCRdb's copy carries only in-frame clones and drops some. The sample has tens of thousands of clones; roughly 90% are singletons. Sequenced here: CD8+ T cells from peripheral blood mononuclear cells, sampled in the third trimester of pregnancy. The receptors come from a female donor with multiple sclerosis, enrolled in a pregnancy study.

The chain uses TRBV30 and TRBJ1-3, with D maybe TRBD1 (6 bases). V was trimmed by 0 bases and J by 4 bases, leaving 22 bases between them. Germline V gives CDR1 GTSNPN, CDR2 SVGIG (reference sequence). CDR3 size: 18 residues. The CDR3 sequence: CAWSVLPPGEVWGNTIYF. CDR3 DNA sequence: TGTGCCTGGAGTGTACTCCCCCCAGGGGAAGTATGGGGAAACACCATATATTTT.

This clone has more than one count but fewer than ten. The chain joins TRBV6-1 to TRBJ2-7; TRBD1 matches at 10 bases. Germline V gives CDR1 MNHNS, CDR2 SASEGT. The CDR3 extends over 12 amino acids. V trimming: 8 bases; J trimming: 3 bases; junction bases outside the gene matches: 1. CDR3 amino acids: CASRDRGYEQYF. The CDR3 region has the DNA TGTGCCAGCCGGGACAGGGGCTACGAGCAGTACTTC.

This chain uses TRBV7-2 with TRBJ1-2; D gene unclear. Germline CDR1 is SGHTA and CDR2 is FQGNSA. V lost 1 base and J 3 bases, leaving 9 bases between the germline ends. The CDR3 has 14 residues. CDR3 in amino acids: CASSLGYGDYGYTF. The CDR3 DNA sequence: TGTGCCAGCAGCTTAGGGTACGGGGACTATGGCTACACCTTC.

The CDR3 loop is CASSKTDSTTSYEQYF. For the CDR3, the DNA is TGTGCCAGCAGCAAAACCGACAGTACAACTTCCTACGAGCAGTACTTC. The chain carries TRBV11-2 and TRBJ2-7; TRBD1 is a possible D gene (5 bases). Germline assignment: CDR1 SGHAT and CDR2 FQNNGV. V lost 5 bases and J 1 base, leaving 18 bases between the germline ends. This CDR3 region has 16 residues.

The genes are TRBV7-8 and TRBJ1-5, with D unclear. Germline CDR1 reads SGHVS; CDR2 reads FQNEAQ. The CDR3 runs to 16 residues. Trimming removed 5 bases from V and 4 bases from J, with 18 bases in between. CDR3: CASSPQAGWGNQPQHF. Here the CDR3 DNA reads TGTGCCAGCAGCCCCCAGGCGGGGTGGGGAAATCAGCCCCAGCATTTT.

The gene calls are TRBV28 and TRBJ2-3; 7 bases fit TRBD2. This CDR3 spans 13 amino acids. Per the germline V gene, CDR1 is MDHEN and CDR2 is SYDVKM. V dropped 8 bases and J dropped 1; count of bases not matched to a gene: 3. In DNA, the CDR3 is TGTGCCAGCGGACGGGGGGGCACAGATACGCAGTATTTT. It codes for CASGRGGTDTQYF.

The chain links TRBV27 to TRBJ2-3, with 10 positions matching TRBD1. The germline V gene encodes CDR1 MNHEY and CDR2 SMNVEV (reference sequence). The CDR3 runs to 16 residues. V lost 1 base and J lost 2; bases outside the gene matches: 3. The CDR3 DNA is TGTGCCAGCAGTTTATTCGGACAGGGGGACACAGATACGCAGTATTTT. This gives the protein CASSLFGQGDTDTQYF.

This clone occurred once. The chain is built from TRBV9 and TRBJ1-5; the D gene is possibly TRBD1 (6 bases). Germline V gene lookup returns CDR1 SGDLS and CDR2 YYNGEE. V was pared by 0 bases and J by 5 bases, with 9 bases between. CDR3 length equals 14 residues. In DNA form, the CDR3 reads TGTGCCAGCAGCGTAGACAGGGATGATCAGCCCCAGCATTTT. Residues: CASSVDRDDQPQHF.

V is TRBV4-3 and J is TRBJ2-7; 7 nucleotides match TRBD1. The CDR3 runs to 13 residues. The V gene's germline CDR1 is LGHNA and CDR2 YSLEER. V trimming: 1 base; J trimming: 4 bases; junction bases outside the gene matches: 1. CDR3 sequence: CASSQARGYEQYF. In DNA, the CDR3 is TGCGCCAGCAGCCAAGCCAGGGGGTACGAGCAGTACTTC.

The chain joins TRBV5-6 to TRBJ2-5, with 8 bases fitting TRBD2. Germline CDR1 and CDR2: SGHDT and YYEEEE. V shed 1 base and J 3 bases; nucleotides not matched to a gene: 11. The CDR3 spans 17 residues. This chain's CDR3 is CASSLFGSGTQEETQYF. The CDR3 DNA follows: TGTGCCAGCAGCTTGTTCGGTAGCGGGACCCAGGAAGAGACCCAGTACTTC.

The chain has TRBV7-9 and TRBJ1-1, with D unresolved. Germline V gives CDR1 SEHNR, CDR2 FQNEAQ (reference sequence). CDR3 length: 13 amino acids. V was trimmed by 6 bases and J by 1 base, leaving 9 bases between them. CDR3 sequence reads: CASRGGGNTEAFF. The CDR3 nucleotides read TGTGCCAGCAGGGGAGGCGGGAACACTGAAGCTTTCTTT.

The CDR3 sequence is CASSSPLAGVANEQFF. CDR3 nucleotides: TGTGCCAGCAGTTCCCCCCTAGCGGGCGTCGCAAATGAGCAGTTCTTC. The J gene is TRBJ2-1, the V gene TRBV27; 8 bases align to TRBD2. Germline loops: CDR1 MNHEY, CDR2 SMNVEV (reference sequence). Trimming cost V 4 bases and J 7 bases; bases outside gene matches: 12. The length of the CDR3 is 16 residues.

This clone was seen once. CDR3 in DNA: TGCAGCGTTCAGGGACTAGCGGGAGGGGTCCCCTACGAGCAGTACTTC. Protein product: CSVQGLAGGVPYEQYF. The chain links TRBV29-1 to TRBJ2-7, with 16 bases matching TRBD2. Trimming took 5 bases from V and 2 from J; bases not matched to a gene: 6. CDR1 is SQVTM and CDR2 is ANQGSEA in the germline V gene. The CDR3 length is 16 residues.

This rearrangement joins TRBV13 to TRBJ2-7, with 9 bases fitting TRBD1. Germline values: CDR1 PRHDT, CDR2 FYEKMQ (reference sequence). This CDR3 contains 14 residues. V dropped 3 bases and J dropped 5; count of bases not matched to a gene: 5. CDR3 in amino acids: CASSLNRGLDEQYF. DNA of the CDR3: TGTGCCAGCAGCTTGAACAGGGGGCTGGACGAGCAGTACTTC.

The chain joins TRBV6-5 to TRBJ2-7; D ambiguous. The length of the CDR3 is 12 residues. V lost 4 bases and J lost 3, with 7 bases in between. CDR1 MNHEY and CDR2 SVGAGI come from the germline V gene. CDR3 sequence: CASSSILYEQYF. The CDR3 bases are TGTGCCAGCAGTTCTATTCTCTACGAGCAGTACTTC.

This chain uses TRBV7-8 with TRBJ1-1; D not resolved. V dropped 7 bases and J dropped 1 base, with 13 bases sitting between them. CDR1 and CDR2 (germline): SGHVS, FQNEAQ. This CDR3 region has 14 residues. For the CDR3, the DNA is TGTGCCAGCACACTGGGCGGGGAGAACACTGAAGCTTTCTTT. Protein product: CASTLGGENTEAFF.

V is TRBV6-5 and J is TRBJ2-1; 10 bases are a match to TRBD1. The germline V gene encodes CDR1 MNHEY and CDR2 SVGAGI. Germline trimming cut 0 bases from V and 5 bases from J; bases unmatched to any gene: 1. This CDR3 is 15 amino acids long. CDR3 loop: CASSYSDRGDNEQFF. The CDR3 DNA sequence: TGTGCCAGCAGTTACTCGGACAGGGGGGACAATGAGCAGTTCTTC.

This sequence joins TRBV4-1 and TRBJ2-5; 11 bases map to TRBD2. V was clipped by 0 bases and J by 4 bases; unmatched bases: 1. CDR3 length equals 15 residues. CDR1 and CDR2 from the germline V gene are MGHRA and YSYEKL. The CDR3, as DNA: TGCGCCAGCAGCCAAGATGGGACTAGCGGAGAGACCCAGTACTTC. Amino acids: CASSQDGTSGETQYF.

The chain links TRBV9 to TRBJ2-3; D is ambiguous. Germline V gene data show CDR1 as SGDLS and CDR2 as YYNGEE. This CDR3 region has 14 residues. The germline V and J ends were trimmed by 3 bases and 4 bases, with 12 bases remaining between them. The CDR3 loop reads CASSDRSMADTQYF. DNA for the CDR3: TGTGCCAGCAGCGACCGTAGTATGGCAGATACGCAGTATTTT. Based on the CDR3 plus reference TRBV9 and TRBJ2-3, the full variable domain is DSGVTQTPKHLITATGQRVTLRCSPRSGDLSVYWYQQSLDQGLQFLIQYYNGEERAKGNILERFSAQQFPDLHSELNLSSLELGDSALYFCASSDRSMADTQYFGPGTRLTVL.

The rearrangement joins TRBV28 to TRBJ1-2, with TRBD1 matching over 10 bases. Unmatched junction bases numbered 7, after V lost 6 bases and J lost 6 bases. The CDR3 is made up of 14 amino acids. Looked up from germline, CDR1 is MDHEN and CDR2 is SYDVKM. Here the CDR3 DNA reads TGTGCCAGCAGCACGACAGGGGGCGCTGATGGCTACACCTTC. It specifies CASSTTGGADGYTF.

This sequence joins TRBV7-9 and TRBJ2-7; D is unresolved. V dropped 4 bases and J dropped 2 bases, with 6 bases sitting between them. This CDR3 is 12 amino acids long. Germline CDR1 SEHNR, CDR2 FQNEAQ (reference sequence). The CDR3 region has the DNA TGTGCCAGCAGCTCGGGTACCTACGAGCAGTACTTC. Its protein is CASSSGTYEQYF.

This rearrangement joins TRBV7-9 to TRBJ1-2; unclear D gene. The CDR3 runs to 13 residues. The V end was cut by 1 base, the J end by 8 bases, with 11 bases between. CDR1 and CDR2 (germline): SEHNR, FQNEAQ (reference sequence). CDR3 DNA sequence: TGTGCCAGCAGCTTAGGACAAGTCGGAGGCTACACCTTC. The encoded protein is CASSLGQVGGYTF.

The chain has TRBV11-2 and TRBJ2-2; D perhaps matches TRBD2 (6 bases). The germline V and J ends were trimmed by 0 bases and 5 bases, with 16 bases remaining between them. This CDR3 region has 17 residues. Germline V CDR1 and CDR2: SGHAT, FQNNGV. The CDR3 loop is CASSLDISGARTGELFF. The CDR3 DNA is TGTGCCAGCAGCTTAGATATTAGCGGAGCGAGGACCGGGGAGCTGTTTTTT.

Regarding this clone: The CDR3 carries no conserved terminal phenylalanine or tryptophan, so it likely arises from a read error. Because the CDR3's place on the DNA is in doubt, the DNA is left out and the CDR3 is given as listed by TCRdb. J is TRBJ2-7 and V is TRBV2; the tabulated D call, TRBD2, remains unverified against the DNA. With termini counted, the CDR3 has 12 amino acids. Germline loops: CDR1 SNHLY, CDR2 FYNNEI. The CDR3 reads CASSGWRDNGSI.

The chain joins TRBV21-1 to TRBJ1-5; TRBD1 reflects the table's D call only, with no check against the DNA. TRBV21-1 corresponds to a pseudogene. The CDR3 is 15 residues long. The CDR3 bases are TGTGCCAGCAGCAAAGGAGACAGGGGCGACCAGCCCCAGCATTTT. It yields the protein CASSKGDRGDQPQHF.

This chain connects TRBV4-2 to TRBJ2-7, with D perhaps matching TRBD2 (6 bases). Trimming took 0 bases from V and 4 from J, leaving 16 bases between them. Germline-derived CDR1 and CDR2 are LGHNA and YNFKEQ. The CDR3 has 16 residues. The CDR3: CASSQEGRTKSYEQYF. CDR3 in DNA: TGTGCCAGCAGCCAAGAGGGTAGGACTAAGTCTTACGAGCAGTACTTC.

The genes are TRBV28 and TRBJ2-5; 9 bases agree with TRBD1. The ends lost 9 bases at V and 5 bases at J; junction bases unmatched: 7. The CDR3 runs 13 residues. Germline V gives CDR1 MDHEN, CDR2 SYDVKM. CDR3 protein: CASRQGVWETQYF. In DNA, the CDR3 is TGTGCCAGTAGACAGGGGGTATGGGAGACCCAGTACTTC.

This chain links TRBV9 with TRBJ2-1, with TRBD2 matching over 12 bases. The CDR3 runs 17 residues. The germline V gene encodes CDR1 SGDLS and CDR2 YYNGEE. V was clipped by 1 base and J by 3 bases; unmatched bases: 5. CDR3 nucleotides: TGTGCCAGCAGCGTAAATCCTAGCGGGGGGGACTACAATGAGCAGTTCTTC. This sequence encodes CASSVNPSGGDYNEQFF.

The J gene is TRBJ1-2, the V gene TRBV5-1; a possible D gene is TRBD1 (6 bases). The CDR3 totals 15 residues. Trimming removed 4 bases at V and 4 bases at J, with 17 bases between. Per germline, CDR1 SGHRS and CDR2 YFSETQ. The CDR3 spells CASSEEQGLIYGYTF. CDR3 nucleotides: TGCGCCAGCAGCGAGGAACAGGGTCTCATCTATGGCTACACCTTC.

The V call is TRBV7-9, the J call TRBJ2-7, with 7 bases matching TRBD1. Per germline, CDR1 SEHNR and CDR2 FQNEAQ (reference sequence). This CDR3 contains 14 residues. The V gene end was trimmed by 5 bases and the J gene end by 6 bases; junction bases not matched to a gene: 10. The CDR3 nucleotides read TGTGCCAGCAGCCTCGACAGGGTCGGGCTCGAGCAGTACTTC. It encodes CASSLDRVGLEQYF.

The chain uses TRBV6-1 and TRBJ2-7; perhaps TRBD2 as D (5 bases). CDR3 length: 13 residues. The germline V gene has CDR1 MNHNS and CDR2 SASEGT. Trimming removed 6 bases from V and 4 bases from J, with 13 bases in between. CDR3 protein: CASRDGSGYEQYF. In nucleotides, the CDR3 is TGTGCCAGCAGGGACGGGTCGGGATACGAGCAGTACTTC.

CDR3 residues: CASSLLRESTYEQYF. The CDR3 bases are TGTGCCAGCAGTTTGTTACGGGAGTCCACCTACGAGCAGTACTTC. The rearrangement joins TRBV28 to TRBJ2-7; a possible D gene is TRBD2 (6 bases). V lost 3 bases and J 2 bases, leaving 14 bases between the germline ends. This CDR3 region has 15 residues. CDR1 is MDHEN, CDR2 SYDVKM, per germline.